This paragraph reports one T cell receptor beta chain. This CDR3 comprises 16 residues. V dropped 5 bases and J dropped 0 bases, with 14 bases sitting between them. The germline V gene encodes CDR1 MDHEN and CDR2 SYDVKM. These data are taken from a study of OX40 agonist ivuxolimab in advanced cancers. Only in-frame clones appear in the TCRdb table, and some are missing; sequencing was by immunoSEQ multiplex PCR. The table lists tens of thousands of clones, 80% to 90% of them singletons. The sequenced sample was CD4+ or CD8+ T cells sorted from blood, obtained in a trial of the OX40 agonist ivuxolimab. This chain joins TRBV28 and TRBJ2-1, with no clear D. This TCR was recovered from an adult with an advanced solid tumor such as melanoma, head and neck, liver or kidney cancer. The CDR3 sequence: CASSPRTRTSYNEQFF. The CDR3 region has the DNA TGTGCCAGCAGTCCCCGGACCCGAACCTCCTACAATGAGCAGTTCTTC. Full variable domain (outside the CDR3, taken from reference TRBV28 and TRBJ2-1): DVKVTQSSRYLVKRTGEKVFLECVQDMDHENMFWYRQDPGLGLRLIYFSYDVKMKEKGDIPEGYSVSREKKERFSLILESASTNQTSMYLCASSPRTRTSYNEQFFGPGTRLTVL.